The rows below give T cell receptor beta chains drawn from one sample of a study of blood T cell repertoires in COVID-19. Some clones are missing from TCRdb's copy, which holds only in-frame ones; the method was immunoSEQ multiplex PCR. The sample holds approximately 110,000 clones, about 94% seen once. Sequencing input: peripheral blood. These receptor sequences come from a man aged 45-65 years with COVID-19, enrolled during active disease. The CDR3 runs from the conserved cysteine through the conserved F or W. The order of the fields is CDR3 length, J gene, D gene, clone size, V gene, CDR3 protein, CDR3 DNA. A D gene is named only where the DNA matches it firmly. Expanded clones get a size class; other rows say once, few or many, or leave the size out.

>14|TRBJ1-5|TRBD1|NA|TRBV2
CASSEGQARQPQHF
TGTGCCAGCAGTGAGGGACAGGCCAGACAGCCCCAGCATTTT
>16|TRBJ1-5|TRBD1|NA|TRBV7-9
CASSLGTGNSNQPQHF
TGTGCCAGCAGCTTAGGGACAGGGAATAGCAATCAGCCCCAGCATTTT
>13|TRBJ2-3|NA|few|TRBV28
CASSQGGQNTQYF
TGTGCCAGCAGCCAGGGGGGACAGAATACGCAGTATTTT
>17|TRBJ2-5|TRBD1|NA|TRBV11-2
CASSFNRDRGQGGTQYF
TGTGCCAGCAGTTTTAACCGGGACAGGGGGCAAGGAGGGACCCAGTACTTC
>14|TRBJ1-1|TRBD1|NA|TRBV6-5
CASSRDRGITEAFF
TGTGCCAGCAGTCGGGACAGGGGAATCACTGAAGCTTTCTTT
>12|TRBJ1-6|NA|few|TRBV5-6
CASSLDRSPLHF
TGTGCCAGCAGCTTGGATCGGTCACCCCTCCACTTT
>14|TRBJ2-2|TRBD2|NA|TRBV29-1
CSKGLAGETGELFF
TGCAGCAAGGGACTAGCGGGAGAAACCGGGGAGCTGTTTTTT
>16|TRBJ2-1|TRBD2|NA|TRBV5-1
CASSNLGGTPADEQFF
TGCGCCAGCAGCAATTTGGGGGGGACCCCGGCGGATGAGCAGTTCTTC
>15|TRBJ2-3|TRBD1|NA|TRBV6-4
CASSLQGTSGDTQYF
TGTGCCAGCAGTTTACAGGGGACCTCGGGAGATACGCAGTATTTT
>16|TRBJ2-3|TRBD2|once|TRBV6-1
CASSALTGGNTDTQYF
TGTGCCAGCAGTGCTCTGACGGGAGGGAACACAGATACGCAGTATTTT
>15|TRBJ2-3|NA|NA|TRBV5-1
CASSTEASYADTQYF
TGCGCCAGCAGTACGGAGGCCTCTTATGCAGATACGCAGTATTTT
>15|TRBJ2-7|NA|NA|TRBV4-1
CASSLGGGITHEQYF
TGCGCCAGCAGCCTCGGCGGGGGCATTACCCACGAGCAGTACTTC
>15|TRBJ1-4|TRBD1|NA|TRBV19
CASSKDRGLYEKLFF
TGTGCCAGTAGTAAAGACAGGGGATTGTATGAAAAACTGTTTTTT
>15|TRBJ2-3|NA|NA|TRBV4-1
CASSLTRFGTDTQYF
TGCGCCAGCAGCCTTACTAGATTTGGCACAGATACGCAGTATTTT
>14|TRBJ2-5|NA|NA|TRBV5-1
CASSPVLGEETQYF
TGCGCCAGCAGCCCGGTCCTAGGGGAAGAGACCCAGTACTTC
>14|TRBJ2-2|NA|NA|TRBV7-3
CASSLIVNTGELFF
TGTGCCAGCAGCTTAATAGTTAACACCGGGGAGCTGTTTTTT
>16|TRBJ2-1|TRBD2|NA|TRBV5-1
CASSPGGGAVYNEQFF
TGCGCCAGCAGCCCGGGGGGAGGGGCAGTCTACAATGAGCAGTTCTTC
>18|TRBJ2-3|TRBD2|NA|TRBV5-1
CASSISGRAGSRSDTQYF
TGCGCCAGCAGCATTAGCGGGAGGGCCGGGAGCAGATCAGATACGCAGTATTTT
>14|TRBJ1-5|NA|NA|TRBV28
CASSLANSNQPQHF
TGTGCCAGCAGTTTGGCCAATAGCAATCAGCCCCAGCATTTT
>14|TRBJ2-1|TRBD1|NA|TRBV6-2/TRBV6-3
CASSLSGTGYLQFF
TGTGCCAGCAGTCTATCCGGGACAGGGTATTTGCAGTTCTTC
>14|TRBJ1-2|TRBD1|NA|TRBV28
CASRNSQGAYGYTF
TGTGCCAGCAGGAATTCACAGGGGGCCTATGGCTACACCTTC
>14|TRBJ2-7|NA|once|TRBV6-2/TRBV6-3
CASSYWGGSYEQYF
TGTGCCAGCAGTTACTGGGGAGGATCCTACGAGCAGTACTTC
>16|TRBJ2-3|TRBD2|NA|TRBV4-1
CASSQGLAGVTDTQYF
TGCGCCAGCAGCCAAGGATTAGCGGGAGTAACAGATACGCAGTATTTT
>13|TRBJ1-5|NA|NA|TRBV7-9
CASSLQTGQPQHF
TGTGCCAGCAGCTTACAAACGGGTCAGCCCCAGCATTTT
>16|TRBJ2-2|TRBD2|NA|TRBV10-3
CAISTSGSTNTGELFF
TGTGCCATCAGTACTAGCGGGAGTACGAACACCGGGGAGCTGTTTTTT
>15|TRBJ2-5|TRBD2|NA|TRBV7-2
CASSLQSSGSETQYF
TGTGCCAGCAGCTTACAATCTAGCGGGAGTGAGACCCAGTACTTC
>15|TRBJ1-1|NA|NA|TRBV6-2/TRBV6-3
CASSYGEQGNTEAFF
TGTGCCAGCAGTTACGGAGAACAGGGGAACACTGAAGCTTTCTTT
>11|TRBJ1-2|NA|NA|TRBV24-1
CATSDGYGYTF
TGTGCCACCAGTGACGGCTATGGCTACACCTTC
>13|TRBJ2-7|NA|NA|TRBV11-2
CASSLRQLYEQYF
TGTGCCAGCAGCTTACGACAGCTCTACGAGCAGTACTTC
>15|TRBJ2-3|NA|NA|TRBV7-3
CASSLNPGYPHTQYF
TGTGCCAGCAGCTTAAACCCCGGGTACCCCCATACGCAGTATTTT
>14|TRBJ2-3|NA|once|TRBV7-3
CASSLSGSADTQYF
TGTGCCAGCAGCTTAAGTGGGAGCGCAGATACGCAGTATTTT
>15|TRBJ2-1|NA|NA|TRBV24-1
CATSDSGLPYNEQFF
TGTGCCACCAGTGATTCAGGCCTACCCTACAATGAGCAGTTCTTC
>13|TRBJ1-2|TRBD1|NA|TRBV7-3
CASSRDRDDGYTF
TGTGCCAGCAGCCGGGACAGGGATGATGGCTACACCTTC
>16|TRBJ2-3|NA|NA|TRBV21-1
CASSKAGHGGTDTQYF
TGTGCCAGCAGCAAAGCGGGACACGGGGGCACAGATACGCAGTATTTT
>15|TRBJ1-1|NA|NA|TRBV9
CASSETPGLGGEAFF
TGTGCCAGCAGCGAAACCCCAGGGTTAGGGGGAGAAGCTTTCTTT
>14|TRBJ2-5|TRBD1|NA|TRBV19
CASKRDSYQETQYF
TGTGCCAGTAAAAGGGACAGCTATCAAGAGACCCAGTACTTC
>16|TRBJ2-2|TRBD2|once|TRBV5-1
CASSLASGTNTGELFF
TGCGCCAGCAGCTTGGCCAGCGGGACGAACACCGGGGAGCTGTTTTTT
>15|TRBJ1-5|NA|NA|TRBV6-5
CASSYSDGGNQPQHF
TGTGCCAGCAGTTACTCGGATGGAGGCAATCAGCCCCAGCATTTT
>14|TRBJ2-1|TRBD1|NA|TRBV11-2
CASRSNHRGDEQFF
TGTGCCAGCAGAAGCAACCACAGGGGGGATGAGCAGTTCTTC
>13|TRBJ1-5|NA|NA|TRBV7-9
CASSLGQAMPQHF
TGTGCCAGCAGCTTAGGGCAGGCCATGCCCCAGCATTTT
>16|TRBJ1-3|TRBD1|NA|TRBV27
CASSLSGTGTRNTIYF
TGTGCCAGCAGTTTATCGGGGACAGGGACGCGGAACACCATATATTTT
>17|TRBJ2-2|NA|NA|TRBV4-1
CASSQAARGFRAGELFF
TGCGCCAGCAGCCAAGCAGCAAGGGGGTTTCGTGCCGGGGAGCTGTTTTTT
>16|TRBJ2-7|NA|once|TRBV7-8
CASSPGEGGNGYEQYF
TGTGCCAGCAGCCCGGGTGAGGGGGGGAACGGCTACGAGCAGTACTTC
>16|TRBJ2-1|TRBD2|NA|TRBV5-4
CASSTLLAGGPNEQFF
TGTGCCAGCAGCACCCTACTAGCGGGAGGCCCCAATGAGCAGTTCTTC
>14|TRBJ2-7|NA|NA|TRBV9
CASSVTGSSSEQYF
TGTGCCAGCAGCGTAACAGGGTCTAGCTCCGAGCAGTACTTC
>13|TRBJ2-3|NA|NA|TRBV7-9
CASSFATLDTQYF
TGTGCCAGCAGCTTTGCGACACTTGATACGCAGTATTTT